This T cell receptor beta chain was sequenced in a study of blood T cell repertoires in COVID-19. Study overall: PBMCs, B-cell-depleted T cells, or T cells provided the cDNA or gDNA that made up the material.

With 4 bases clipped from V and 0 bases from J, the junction kept 1 base outside the gene matches. There are 16 residues in the CDR3. The germline V gene has CDR1 SGHTA and CDR2 FQGTGA. Study processing details: Estimation of nucleated cell counts was performed using reference gene primer amplification. Produced via immunoSEQ multiplex PCR; TCRdb's table is partial and in-frame only. That table is the source of V, J and clone size, and D and trimming were worked out from the DNA. The sample consists of about 120,000 clones, less than 85% of them appearing once. The chain recombines TRBV7-3 with TRBJ2-3; TRBD2 matches 13 bases. Sequencing was performed on peripheral blood. This clonotype was obtained from a woman aged 80 or older with acute or convalescent COVID-19. CDR3 DNA sequence: TGTGCCAGCAGCTCGGGACTAGCGGGGAGCACAGATACGCAGTATTTT. Amino acid sequence: CASSSGLAGSTDTQYF.